Included here is one TCR beta chain sequence, with context. Residents of 20 to 25 US areas, aged about 18 to 89 years, made up the participants. Measured with immunoSEQ multiplex PCR; TCRdb has only the in-frame clones, and not every one. The table has fewer than 600,000 clones, approximately 87% seen once. This sample stems from a study of blood T cell repertoires in COVID-19. Study information: The analysed material was cDNA or gDNA that came from T cells, B-cell-depleted T cells, or PBMCs.

The CDR3 length is 13 residues. The V gene lost 3 bases and the J gene lost 7 bases, with 10 bases spanning the gap. The germline CDR1 and CDR2 sequences are SGHDT and YYEEEE. J is TRBJ1-4 and V is TRBV5-6; weak D call: TRBD1 (6 bases). Sequenced material: PBMCs or T cells enriched from blood (not recorded which). This clonotype originated in a woman aged 40 to 50 who had recovered from COVID-19. The CDR3 nucleotides read TGTGCCAGCAGCTCACAGGGTTTTGAAAAACTGTTTTTT. Its protein product is CASSSQGFEKLFF.